This T cell receptor (beta chain) was identified during a study of T cell changes during pregnancy in multiple sclerosis (dated by TCRdb to between 2018 and 2020). Background for the entire study: The study examined how the T cell repertoire changed over the course of pregnancy in women with multiple sclerosis.

This clone was detected only once. The antigen it recognizes is unknown. No much larger clone exists at a distance of one base, and base qualities are not known. The protocol used for the library was the immunoSEQ multiplex PCR assay. Imported from immuneACCESS, the table was reduced by TCRdb to in-frame sequences with V and J called. These copies leave out some clones; in studies compared against another copy, an unresolved V gene accounts for under half, and the cause of the remainder is not known. This sample comprises about 64,000 clones, 90% of them detected only once. 5.5% to 7% of the sample is in the top ten clones. V and J lose 4 bases and 0 bases, and a span of 9 bases separates them. The cysteine opens and the phenylalanine closes a CDR3 of 14 amino acids. Only the CDR3 region is kept as DNA, spanning 42 bases read in frame from base 1. From a lookup of the germline V gene, CDR1 and CDR2 are SGHAT and FQNNGV.

This specimen was peripheral blood, taken in the third trimester of pregnancy. Here the chain combines TRBV11-2 and TRBJ2-5; the D gene is possibly TRBD2, with 6 bases matching. The source of this sequence is a female donor in good health, enrolled as a control in a pregnancy study. The sequence in DNA is TGTGCCAGCAGCTGGGGACTTTACCAAGAGACCCAGTACTTC. Its translation reads: CASSWGLYQETQYF.